The entry below describes one T cell receptor beta chain. No cognate antigen has been identified for it. Base-call qualities are not available, and no considerably larger clone is one nucleotide away. The CDR3 regions of human TCRbeta chains were subjected to immunosequencing. The authors processed their data as follows. Repertoire TCRs were checked for matches against a reference library of SARS-CoV-2-specific TCRs that had been generated using the MIRA antigen-specificity platform. Breadth was defined as the fraction of unique TCRs that were SARS-CoV-2-associated, and depth was defined as the fraction of total T cells that were SARS-CoV-2-associated. Using the MIRA data, each spike-specific TCR was mapped to the spike region that the TCR reacts to and placed in a CD4 or CD8 class. Log10-transformed breadth and depth values were compared by one-way ANOVA with Sidak's multiple comparisons tests. The table comes from immuneACCESS by way of TCRdb, which keeps in-frame sequences with V and J called. Part of the clones is missing from these tables; in studies checked, under half for an unresolved V gene and the rest for unknown reasons. V and J calls and clone size are copied from that table; D and trimming were computed from the DNA. This sample lists some 92,000 clones; about 90% were detected once. More than 6.5% of the sample belongs to the ten largest clones.

According to the study, the label for this sample's time point signals: baseline before first vaccination. Vaccinee samples came from UK trials COV001 and COV002, including a single-blind randomized controlled phase 2/3 trial of AZD1222 (ChAdOx1 nCoV-19) in healthy adults. Trial participant PBMC samples were collected at day 0 and day 28 after the second dose for TCRbeta chain sequencing. The CDR3, cysteine through phenylalanine, is 13 amino acids long. The kept DNA is CDR3 alone, 39 bases in frame from the first base. The germline V gene gives CDR1 as ENHRY and CDR2 as SYGVKD. Compared with germline, V lacks 6 bases and J lacks 5 bases; bases without a gene match: 3. The sample is drawn from a study of T cell responses to AZD1222 COVID-19 vaccine (dated by TCRdb to the early 2020s). With regard to the full study: AZD1222 recipients whose second dose came at about 4 weeks and those whose second dose came at about 12 weeks were combined into one group, since spike-specific TCR depth and breadth did not differ between the two schedules. Enrollment into the trials was organized by age into subgroups of 18-55, 56-69 and 70-plus years, and those subgroups contained about 150, 27 and 61 TCR-sequenced participants, respectively. TCR sequencing was performed for 230 to 250 trial participants, of whom about 200 were given two doses of AZD1222 and some 25 were given two doses of MenACWY control vaccine.

The paper's findings and limits, for the study overall: The vaccine-associated CD4 TCRs covered the entire spike protein, and the dominant responses fell in regions 160-218 and 743-854. Nearly half of unique spike-specific TCRs reportedly recognized epitopes outside regions mutated in the B.1.351 and B.1.1.7 variants. Because no samples from the day 14 peak response were available, repertoires could be characterized only after the peak T cell response. Participants were mostly white British and included more females than males, and it was suggested by the authors that clonal diversity may have been underestimated. After two AZD1222 doses, both the breadth and the depth of spike-specific TCRs were significantly higher than at day 0 and than in MenACWY recipients. The 56-69-year group was small, and its depth increase did not reach significance, likely because of low power. Conclusions about previously exposed vaccinees are limited because only five to seven AZD1222 recipients were SARS-CoV-2 seropositive at baseline.

The TCR was taken from an adult in good health. The sequence links TRBV10-3 to TRBJ2-5, with TRBD2 matching 10 junction bases. Sample: peripheral blood, taken on day 0 of AZD1222 vaccination. The CDR3 is CAISLAGAETQYF. In nucleotides, the sequence is TGTGCCATCAGCCTAGCGGGAGCCGAGACCCAGTACTTC.